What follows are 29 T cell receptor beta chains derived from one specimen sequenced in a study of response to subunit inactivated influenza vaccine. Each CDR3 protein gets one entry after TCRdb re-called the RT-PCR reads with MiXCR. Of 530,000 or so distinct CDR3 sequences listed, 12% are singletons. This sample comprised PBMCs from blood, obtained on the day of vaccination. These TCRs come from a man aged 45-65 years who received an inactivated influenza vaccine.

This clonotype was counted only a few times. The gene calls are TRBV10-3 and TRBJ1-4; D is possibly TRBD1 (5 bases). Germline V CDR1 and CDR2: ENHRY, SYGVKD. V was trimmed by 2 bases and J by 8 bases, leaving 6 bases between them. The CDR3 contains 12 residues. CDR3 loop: CAISEKGEKLFF. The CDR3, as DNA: TGTGCCATCAGTGAGAAGGGGGAAAAACTGTTTTTT.

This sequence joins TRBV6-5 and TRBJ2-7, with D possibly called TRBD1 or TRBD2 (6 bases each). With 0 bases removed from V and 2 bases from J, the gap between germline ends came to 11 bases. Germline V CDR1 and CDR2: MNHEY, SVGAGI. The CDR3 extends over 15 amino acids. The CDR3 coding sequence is TGTGCCAGCAGTTACTCTGCGGGACACACCTACGAGCAGTACTTC. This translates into CASSYSAGHTYEQYF.

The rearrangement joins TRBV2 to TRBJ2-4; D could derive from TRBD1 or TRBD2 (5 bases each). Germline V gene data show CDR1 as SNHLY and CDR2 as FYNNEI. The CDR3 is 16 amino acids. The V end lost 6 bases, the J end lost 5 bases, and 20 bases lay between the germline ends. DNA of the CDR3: TGTGCCAGCAGATCCGGGACCCCGATCTTTCAAAACATTCAGTACTTC. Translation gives CASRSGTPIFQNIQYF.

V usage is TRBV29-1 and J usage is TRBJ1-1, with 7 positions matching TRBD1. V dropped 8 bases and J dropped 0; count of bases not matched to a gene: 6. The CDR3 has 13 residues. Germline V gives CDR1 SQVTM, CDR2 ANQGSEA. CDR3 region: CSSLGQLNTEAFF. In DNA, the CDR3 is TGCAGCTCCCTGGGACAGTTGAACACTGAAGCTTTCTTT.

This CDR3 reads CASSVEYTDTQYF. The CDR3, as DNA: TGTGCCAGCAGTGTAGAGTATACAGATACGCAGTATTTT. J is TRBJ2-3 and V is TRBV2; D is ambiguous. V lost 4 bases and J lost 3, with 8 bases in between. Germline V gives CDR1 SNHLY, CDR2 FYNNEI. The CDR3 is 13 amino acids.

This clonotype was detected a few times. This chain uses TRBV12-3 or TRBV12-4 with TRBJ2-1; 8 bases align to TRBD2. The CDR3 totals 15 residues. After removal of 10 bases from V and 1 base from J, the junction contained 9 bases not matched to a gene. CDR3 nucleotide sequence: TGTGCCACCGGGGGGGGGCTGGAGTCCTACAATGAGCAGTTCTTC. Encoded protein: CATGGGLESYNEQFF.

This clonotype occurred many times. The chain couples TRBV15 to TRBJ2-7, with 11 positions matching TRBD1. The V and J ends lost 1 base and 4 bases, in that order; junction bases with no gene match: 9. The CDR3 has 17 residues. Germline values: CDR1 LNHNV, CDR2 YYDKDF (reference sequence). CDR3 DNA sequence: TGTGCCACCAGCAGAGCTTATCCCGGACAGGGGGCATACGAGCAGTACTTC. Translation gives CATSRAYPGQGAYEQYF.

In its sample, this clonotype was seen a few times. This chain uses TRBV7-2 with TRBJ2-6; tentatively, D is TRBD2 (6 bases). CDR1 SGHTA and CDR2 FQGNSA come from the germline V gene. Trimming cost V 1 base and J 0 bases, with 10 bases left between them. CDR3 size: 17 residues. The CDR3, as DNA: TGTGCCAGCAGCTTAGTACTAGCTTACTCTGGGGCCAACGTCCTGACTTTC. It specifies CASSLVLAYSGANVLTF.

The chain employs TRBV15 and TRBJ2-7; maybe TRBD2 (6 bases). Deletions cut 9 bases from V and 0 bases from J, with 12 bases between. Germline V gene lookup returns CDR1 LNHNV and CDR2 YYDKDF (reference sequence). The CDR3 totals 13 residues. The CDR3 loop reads CATAGSTSYEQYF. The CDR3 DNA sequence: TGTGCCACGGCGGGGTCGACCTCCTACGAGCAGTACTTC.

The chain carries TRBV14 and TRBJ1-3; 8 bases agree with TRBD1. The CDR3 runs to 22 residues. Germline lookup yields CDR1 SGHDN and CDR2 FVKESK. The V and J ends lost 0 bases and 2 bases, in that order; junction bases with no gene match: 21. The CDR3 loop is CASSQEGLVGIGDRGAGNTIYF. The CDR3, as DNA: TGTGCCAGCAGCCAAGAAGGATTGGTTGGGATAGGAGACAGGGGCGCTGGAAACACCATATATTTT. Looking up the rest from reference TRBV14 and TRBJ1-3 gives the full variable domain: EAGVTQFPSHSVIEKGQTVTLRCDPISGHDNLYWYRRVMGKEIKFLLHFVKESKQDESGMPNNRFLAERTGGTYSTLKVQPAELEDSGVYFCASSQEGLVGIGDRGAGNTIYFGEGSWLTVV.

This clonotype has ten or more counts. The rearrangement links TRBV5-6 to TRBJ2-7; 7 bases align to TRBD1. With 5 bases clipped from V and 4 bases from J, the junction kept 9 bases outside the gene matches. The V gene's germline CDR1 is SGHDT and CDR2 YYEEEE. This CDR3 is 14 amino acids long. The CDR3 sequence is CASSHGQASYEQYF. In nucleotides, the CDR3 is TGTGCCAGCAGTCACGGACAGGCTTCTTACGAGCAGTACTTC.

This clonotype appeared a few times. The CDR3 spells CSASQLRDTGELFF. CDR3 in DNA: TGCAGTGCTAGTCAACTCCGGGACACCGGGGAGCTGTTTTTT. J is TRBJ2-2 and V is TRBV20-1; no clear D. V was clipped by 3 bases and J by 3 bases, with 11 bases between them. The germline gives CDR1 DFQATT, CDR2 SNEGSKA (reference sequence). CDR3 size: 14 residues.

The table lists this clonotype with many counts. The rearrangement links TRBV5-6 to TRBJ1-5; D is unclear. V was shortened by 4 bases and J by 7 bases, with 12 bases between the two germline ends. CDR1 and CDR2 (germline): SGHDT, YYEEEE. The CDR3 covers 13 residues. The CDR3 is CASSDGLGQPQHF. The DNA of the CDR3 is TGTGCCAGCAGCGACGGATTGGGACAGCCCCAGCATTTT. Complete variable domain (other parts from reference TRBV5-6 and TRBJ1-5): DAGVTQSPTHLIKTRGQQVTLRCSPKSGHDTVSWYQQALGQGPQFIFQYYEEEERQRGNFPDRFSGHQFPNYSSELNVNALLLGDSALYLCASSDGLGQPQHFGDGTRLSIL.

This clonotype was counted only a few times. Here the CDR3 reads CASSESATGKYEQYF. The DNA for the CDR3 is TGCGCCAGCAGTGAGTCGGCGACAGGCAAATACGAGCAGTACTTC. V is TRBV10-1 and J is TRBJ2-7; tentative D call: TRBD1 (6 bases). The germline V and J ends were trimmed by 0 bases and 4 bases, with 13 bases remaining between them. The V gene's germline CDR1 is WNHNN and CDR2 SYGVQD (reference sequence). CDR3 size: 15 residues.

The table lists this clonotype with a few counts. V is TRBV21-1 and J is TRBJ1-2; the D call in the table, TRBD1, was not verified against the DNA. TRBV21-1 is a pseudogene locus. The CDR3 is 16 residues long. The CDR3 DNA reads TGTGCCAGCAGCGGCCAGGACAGACAGGGCCGCTATGGCTACACCTTC. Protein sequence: CASSGQDRQGRYGYTF.

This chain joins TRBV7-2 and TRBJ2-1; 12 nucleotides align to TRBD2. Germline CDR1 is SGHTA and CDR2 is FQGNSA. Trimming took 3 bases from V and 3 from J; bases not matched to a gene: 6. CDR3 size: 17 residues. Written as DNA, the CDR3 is TGTGCCAGCAGCTTGTGGGCTAGCGGGAGGGGCTACAATGAGCAGTTCTTC. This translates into CASSLWASGRGYNEQFF.

The CDR3 bases are TGCAGTGCTGATTTCTTGACCCCGAACCCCCCAGATACGCAGTATTTT. Translated, it gives CSADFLTPNPPDTQYF. The rearrangement joins TRBV20-1 to TRBJ2-3; D gene ambiguous. This CDR3 is built from 16 residues. CDR1 and CDR2 (germline): DFQATT, SNEGSKA (reference sequence). The V and J ends lost 5 bases and 4 bases respectively, with 22 bases between them.

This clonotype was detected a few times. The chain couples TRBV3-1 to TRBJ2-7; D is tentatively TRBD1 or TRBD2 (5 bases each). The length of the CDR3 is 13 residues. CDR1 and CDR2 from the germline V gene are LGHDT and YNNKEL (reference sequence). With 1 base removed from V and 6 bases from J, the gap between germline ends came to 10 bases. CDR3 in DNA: TGTGCCAGCAGCCAAGGTACCGGGGCCGAGCAGTACTTC. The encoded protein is CASSQGTGAEQYF.

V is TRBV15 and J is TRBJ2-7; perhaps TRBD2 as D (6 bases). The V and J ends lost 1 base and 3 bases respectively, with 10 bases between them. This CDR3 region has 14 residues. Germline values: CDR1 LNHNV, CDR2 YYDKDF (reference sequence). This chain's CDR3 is CATSRVMGGYEQYF. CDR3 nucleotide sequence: TGTGCCACCAGCAGAGTGATGGGGGGCTACGAGCAGTACTTC.

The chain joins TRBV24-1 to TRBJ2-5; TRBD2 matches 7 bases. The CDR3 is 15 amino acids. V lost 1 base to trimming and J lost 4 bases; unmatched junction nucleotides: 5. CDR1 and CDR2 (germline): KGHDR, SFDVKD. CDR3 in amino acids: CATSDLRRGRETQYF. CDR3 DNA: TGTGCCACCAGTGATTTAAGGCGGGGGAGAGAGACCCAGTACTTC.

The CDR3 region has the DNA TGTGCCAGCAGCTTCGACAGGGGCGATGAGCAGTTCTTC. Residues: CASSFDRGDEQFF. The chain joins TRBV7-7 to TRBJ2-1; 8 bases line up with TRBD1. V shed 3 bases and J 8 bases; nucleotides not matched to a gene: 3. The CDR3 spans 13 residues. Germline lookup yields CDR1 SSHAT and CDR2 FNYEAQ (reference sequence).

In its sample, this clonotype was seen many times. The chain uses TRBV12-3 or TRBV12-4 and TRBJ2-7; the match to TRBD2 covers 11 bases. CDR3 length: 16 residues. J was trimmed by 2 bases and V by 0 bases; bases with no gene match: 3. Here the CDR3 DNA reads TGTGCCAGCAGTTTAGCGCTTAGCGGGAGGGCCTACGAGCAGTACTTC. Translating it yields CASSLALSGRAYEQYF.

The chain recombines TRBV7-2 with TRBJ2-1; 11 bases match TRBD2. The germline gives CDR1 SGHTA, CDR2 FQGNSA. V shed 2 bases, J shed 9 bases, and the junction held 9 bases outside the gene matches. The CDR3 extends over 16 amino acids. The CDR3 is CASSLNSGGALGEQFF. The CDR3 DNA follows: TGTGCCAGCAGCTTAAATAGCGGGGGGGCTTTGGGTGAGCAGTTCTTC.

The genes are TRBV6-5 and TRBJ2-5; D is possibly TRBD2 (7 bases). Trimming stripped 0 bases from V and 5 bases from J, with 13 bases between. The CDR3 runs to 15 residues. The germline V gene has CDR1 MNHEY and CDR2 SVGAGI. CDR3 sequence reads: CASSYSLGGLETQYF. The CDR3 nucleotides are TGTGCCAGCAGTTACTCGTTGGGGGGGCTGGAGACCCAGTACTTC.

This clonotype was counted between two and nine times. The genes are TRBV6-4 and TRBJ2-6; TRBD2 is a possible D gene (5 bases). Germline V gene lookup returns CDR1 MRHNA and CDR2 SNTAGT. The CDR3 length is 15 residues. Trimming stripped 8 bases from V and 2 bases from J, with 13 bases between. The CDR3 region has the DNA TGTGCCAGCGAGGGATACGGGACTGGGGCCAACGTCCTGACTTTC. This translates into CASEGYGTGANVLTF.

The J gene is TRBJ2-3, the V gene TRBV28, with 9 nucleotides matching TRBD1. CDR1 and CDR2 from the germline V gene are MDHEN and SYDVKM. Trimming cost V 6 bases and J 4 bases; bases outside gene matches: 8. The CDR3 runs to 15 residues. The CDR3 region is CASSSRGQGPDTQYF. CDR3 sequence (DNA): TGTGCCAGCAGCTCCCGAGGACAGGGGCCAGATACGCAGTATTTT.

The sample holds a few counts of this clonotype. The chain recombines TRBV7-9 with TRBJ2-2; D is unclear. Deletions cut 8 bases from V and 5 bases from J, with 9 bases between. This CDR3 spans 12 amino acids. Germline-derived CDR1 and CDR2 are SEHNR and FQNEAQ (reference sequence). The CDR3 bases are TGTGCCAGCTTGGAGCTTACCGGGGAGCTGTTTTTT. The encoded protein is CASLELTGELFF.

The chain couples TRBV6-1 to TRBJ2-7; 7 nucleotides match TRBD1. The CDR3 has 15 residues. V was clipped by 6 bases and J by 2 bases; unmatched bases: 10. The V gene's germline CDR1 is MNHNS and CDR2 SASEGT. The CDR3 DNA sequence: TGTGCCAGCAGGCTGACAGAGGGGGCCACCTACGAGCAGTACTTC. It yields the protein CASRLTEGATYEQYF.

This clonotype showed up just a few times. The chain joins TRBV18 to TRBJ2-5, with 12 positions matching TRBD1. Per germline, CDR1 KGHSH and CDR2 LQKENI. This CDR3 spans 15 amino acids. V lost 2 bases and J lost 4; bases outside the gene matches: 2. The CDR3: CASSPGDRGRETQYF. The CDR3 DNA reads TGTGCCAGCTCACCAGGGGACAGGGGGCGAGAGACCCAGTACTTC. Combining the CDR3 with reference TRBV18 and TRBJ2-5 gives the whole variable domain NAGVMQNPRHLVRRRGQEARLRCSPMKGHSHVYWYRQLPEEGLKFMVYLQKENIIDESGMPKERFSAEFPKEGPSILRIQQVVRGDSAAYFCASSPGDRGRETQYFGPGTRLLVL.